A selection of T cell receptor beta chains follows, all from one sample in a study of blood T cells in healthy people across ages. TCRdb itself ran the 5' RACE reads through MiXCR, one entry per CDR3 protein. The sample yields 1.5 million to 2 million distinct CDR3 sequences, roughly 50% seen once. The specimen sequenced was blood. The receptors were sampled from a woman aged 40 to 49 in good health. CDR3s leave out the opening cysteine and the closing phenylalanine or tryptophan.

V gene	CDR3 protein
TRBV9	ASSVGIGVFSDTQY
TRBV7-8	ASSPNRGRSYGYT
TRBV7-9	AKKKGTAIPYEQY
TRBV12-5	ASGTGRGSGTDTQY
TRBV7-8	ASSLHSVYGYT
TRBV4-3	ASSQEGPEGEQY
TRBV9	ASSVGDRGNDEQF
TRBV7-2	ASSSELGQGAYEQY
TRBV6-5	ASSSRQGPGYT
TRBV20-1	SAPRGPRRTKNIQY
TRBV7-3	ASSSGPSGGPPEY
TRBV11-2	ASSFIGKQGQETQY
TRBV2	ASSNRDRVGEQY
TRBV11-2	ASSFSDSIREKLF
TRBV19	ASSIAGETGANVLT
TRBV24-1	ATSTVSQDYGYT